The next 7 T cell receptor beta chains were all read from a single sample in a study of blood T cells in healthy people across ages (dated by TCRdb to about 2015). Libraries were prepared through 5' RACE. Reads for this sample came from an Illumina HiSeq 2500. The second PCR ran for about 7 to 11 cycles and used a J-beta primer mix along with a sample-barcoded 5' primer. The public sequencing data were trimmed at Q25 with fastp and processed into clonotypes with MiXCR by TCRdb, which kept only in-frame beta chains. For every CDR3 protein sequence, its rows merge into one entry that carries the most common genes and DNA. This sample holds over 1.5 million distinct CDR3 sequences; around 50% were observed only once. Together, the top ten hold about 2.1% of the sample. The material sequenced was blood. The source is a woman in her thirties or forties in good health.

This clonotype was seen a few times. The chain joins TRBV29-1 to TRBJ2-3; no reliable D call. The V gene's germline CDR1 is SQVTM and CDR2 ANQGSEA. The germline V and J ends were trimmed by 3 bases and 0 bases, with 16 bases remaining between them. This CDR3 is built from 16 residues. CDR3 coding DNA: TGCAGCGTTGAGTTGGCTACAACAACTAGCACAGATACGCAGTATTTT. This codes for CSVELATTTSTDTQYF.

Regarding this clonotype: Possible read error: a much larger clone is one base away. This sequence joins TRBV14 and TRBJ2-3; D gene uncertain. The CDR3 contains 14 residues. From germline, CDR1 is SGHDN and CDR2 FVKESK. The CDR3 loop reads CASSHGRHTDMQYF. In DNA form, the CDR3 reads TGTGCCAGCAGCCATGGACGCCACACAGATATGCAGTATTTT.

This clonotype was picked up a small number of times. V gene TRBV11-1 combines with J gene TRBJ2-3; 14 bases are shared with TRBD2. The CDR3 covers 20 residues. The ends lost 5 bases at V and 2 bases at J; junction bases unmatched: 15. Germline V gene data show CDR1 as SGHAT and CDR2 as FQDESV (reference sequence). The CDR3 DNA reads as TGTGCCAGCAGCCGAGTAACCGGGACTAGCGGGAGAACCCTCACAGATACGCAGTATTTT. Protein sequence: CASSRVTGTSGRTLTDTQYF.

This chain uses TRBV2 with TRBJ2-7; D possibly corresponds to TRBD2 (5 bases). V gave up 6 bases and J gave up 3 bases, with 12 bases separating them. This CDR3 has 13 amino acids. Germline V gives CDR1 SNHLY, CDR2 FYNNEI. In DNA, the CDR3 is TGTGCCAGCAGGTGGACCCGGGACTACGAGCAGTACTTC. It codes for CASRWTRDYEQYF.

V is TRBV7-3 and J is TRBJ2-5; D is unresolved. The CDR3 is 15 amino acids. Germline assignment: CDR1 SGHTA and CDR2 FQGTGA. V lost 1 base to trimming and J lost 11 bases, with 20 bases between them. CDR3 in amino acids: CASSLNSLKYNEQYF. The CDR3 coding sequence is TGTGCCAGCAGCTTAAATTCACTGAAATACAATGAGCAGTACTTC.

This clonotype was observed a handful of times. V gene TRBV28 combines with J gene TRBJ1-5; D is unclear. Germline CDR1 MDHEN, CDR2 SYDVKM. This CDR3 has 15 residues. The V gene lost 4 bases and the J gene lost 4 bases, with 14 bases spanning the gap. Written as DNA, the CDR3 is TGTGCCAGCAGTTCCCCGGGTGGCCAAAATCAGCCCCAGCATTTT. It translates to CASSSPGGQNQPQHF.

The rearrangement links TRBV7-2 to TRBJ2-5; D remains ambiguous. The CDR3 has 15 residues. CDR1 and CDR2 from the germline V gene are SGHTA and FQGNSA. V was trimmed by 3 bases and J by 2 bases, leaving 13 bases between them. This chain's CDR3 is CASSFFPQVQETQYF. CDR3 bases: TGTGCCAGCAGCTTCTTCCCCCAGGTTCAAGAGACCCAGTACTTC.